The 13 T cell receptor beta chains below all came from one sample that was sequenced in a study of T cell changes during pregnancy in multiple sclerosis. Generated by immunoSEQ multiplex PCR, the TCRdb table keeps only in-frame clones and is missing some. The sample holds tens of thousands of clones; roughly nine tenths are singletons and the top ten take around 2.7%. The sequences come from CD4+ T cells from peripheral blood mononuclear cells, collected in the third trimester of pregnancy. The receptors shown here come from a female donor in good health, enrolled as a control in a pregnancy study.

The chain uses TRBV28 and TRBJ2-7; D gene unclear. Trimming removed 2 bases from V and 2 bases from J, with 4 bases in between. Germline-derived CDR1 and CDR2 are MDHEN and SYDVKM. The CDR3 is 12 residues long. The CDR3 DNA is TGTGCCAGCAGTTTACTTACCTACGAGCAGTACTTC. Its translation: CASSLLTYEQYF.

This chain uses TRBV27 with TRBJ1-6; TRBD1 agrees at 10 bases. This CDR3 spans 16 amino acids. The germline gives CDR1 MNHEY, CDR2 SMNVEV (reference sequence). The ends lost 6 bases at V and 9 bases at J; junction bases unmatched: 11. CDR3 nucleotide sequence: TGTGCCAGCAGCCAGACAGGGGGCGCGGGGACTTCACCCCTCCACTTT. Translated, it gives CASSQTGGAGTSPLHF.

The V call is TRBV10-1, the J call TRBJ2-7; 9 bases agree with TRBD1. CDR1 and CDR2 (germline): WNHNN, SYGVQD (reference sequence). The CDR3 has 15 amino acids. Germline trimming cut 4 bases from V and 7 bases from J; bases unmatched to any gene: 11. This chain's CDR3 is CASSVYRGPSEEQYF. CDR3 nucleotides: TGCGCCAGCAGTGTATACAGGGGGCCTTCGGAAGAGCAGTACTTC.

This rearrangement joins TRBV10-1 to TRBJ2-5; D gene ambiguous. Trimming stripped 2 bases from V and 0 bases from J, with 7 bases between. Germline CDR1 and CDR2: WNHNN and SYGVQD (reference sequence). The CDR3 contains 14 residues. The DNA for the CDR3 is TGCGCCAGCAGTGAGGGCGGCAACCAAGAGACCCAGTACTTC. It is translated as CASSEGGNQETQYF.

This clone was seen once. This sequence joins TRBV27 and TRBJ2-3; 7 bases are a match to TRBD2. CDR1 and CDR2 (germline): MNHEY, SMNVEV (reference sequence). V shed 3 bases, J shed 5 bases, and the junction held 5 bases outside the gene matches. This CDR3 has 14 residues. In nucleotides, the CDR3 is TGTGCCAGCAGTTTGGCAGGGAGGGGAGATACGCAGTATTTT. It is translated as CASSLAGRGDTQYF.

The V call is TRBV10-3, the J call TRBJ1-1; TRBD1 matches 7 bases. Germline trimming cut 3 bases from V and 0 bases from J; bases unmatched to any gene: 13. The CDR3 runs 18 residues. Germline V gene data show CDR1 as ENHRY and CDR2 as SYGVKD. CDR3 in amino acids: CAISDARGPFSMNTEAFF. The CDR3 DNA sequence: TGTGCCATCAGTGATGCAAGGGGGCCATTCTCCATGAACACTGAAGCTTTCTTT.

This clone was seen a few times. The V and J genes are TRBV10-3 and TRBJ1-1; TRBD1 is a possible D gene (6 bases). Germline V gene lookup returns CDR1 ENHRY and CDR2 SYGVKD. The germline V and J ends were trimmed by 8 bases and 5 bases, with 15 bases remaining between them. This CDR3 comprises 13 residues. CDR3 nucleotide sequence: TGTGCCATCTCAGGGGTTCGAAATACTGAAGCTTTCTTT. Translated, it gives CAISGVRNTEAFF.

The chain combines TRBV19 with TRBJ2-1; 7 bases map to TRBD2. The V segment lost 3 bases and the J segment 7 bases; nucleotides outside the gene matches: 9. The CDR3 spans 15 residues. CDR1 and CDR2 from the germline V gene are LNHDA and SQIVND (reference sequence). The CDR3, as DNA: TGTGCCAGTAGTATCCCAGCGGGATTAGGGAATGAGCAGTTCTTC. Encoded protein: CASSIPAGLGNEQFF.

The rearrangement links TRBV10-2 to TRBJ2-5, with 11 bases that match TRBD2. Per the germline V gene, CDR1 is WSHSY and CDR2 is SAAADI. V lost 7 bases and J lost 5; bases outside the gene matches: 6. This CDR3 region has 14 residues. In DNA form, the CDR3 reads TGCGCCAGCATTAGCGGGGGGGCCGGTGAGACCCAGTACTTC. Translation: CASISGGAGETQYF.

The chain joins TRBV29-1 to TRBJ2-3, with D unclear. The CDR3 runs 15 residues. V shed 0 bases and J shed 3 bases, with 13 bases lying between them. Germline V gives CDR1 SQVTM, CDR2 ANQGSEA. CDR3 in DNA: TGCAGCGTTGAAGAGTCAACAGTACCTACAGATACGCAGTATTTT. Translation gives CSVEESTVPTDTQYF.

The chain recombines TRBV6-1 with TRBJ1-1; 7 bases are a match to TRBD1. With V trimmed by 7 bases and J by 0 bases, 5 bases remained unmatched. Germline-derived CDR1 and CDR2 are MNHNS and SASEGT. The CDR3 has 14 residues. The CDR3 DNA sequence: TGTGCCAGCAATCGGGACAGAATGAACACTGAAGCTTTCTTT. Translated: CASNRDRMNTEAFF.

The chain combines TRBV28 with TRBJ2-1, with D possibly TRBD2 on 6 matching bases. V was trimmed by 2 bases and J by 5 bases, leaving 28 bases between them. Germline V gene data show CDR1 as MDHEN and CDR2 as SYDVKM. The CDR3 spans 20 residues. The CDR3 region is CASSLGIPFWGDGLNNEQFF. As DNA, the CDR3 is TGTGCCAGCAGTTTAGGGATTCCCTTTTGGGGGGACGGACTAAACAATGAGCAGTTCTTC.

This chain joins TRBV5-1 and TRBJ1-1; tentative D call: TRBD1 (6 bases). V shed 0 bases and J shed 2 bases, with 11 bases lying between them. In germline, CDR1 is SGHRS, CDR2 YFSETQ. This CDR3 is 15 amino acids long. As DNA, the CDR3 is TGCGCCAGCAGCTTGGCTCCAGGGGTCAACACTGAAGCTTTCTTT. It specifies CASSLAPGVNTEAFF.